This T cell receptor (beta chain) was found in a study of T cell repertoires in cytomegalovirus infection. The germline gives CDR1 SEHNR, CDR2 FQNEAQ (reference sequence). V dropped 9 bases and J dropped 2; count of bases not matched to a gene: 5. The CDR3 contains 13 residues. A few counts support this clonotype. TCRdb reprocessed the reads via MiXCR and lists one record per CDR3 protein. The table has around 450,000 distinct CDR3 sequences, about a third seen once; the top ten hold about 13%. The TCR was taken from a human donor in good health (CMV status not recorded). Some clones in this sample may be carry-over from other donors' samples. The chain links TRBV7-9 to TRBJ2-3, with 7 bases matching TRBD2. Sequencing was done on a sample of PBMCs. Written as DNA, the CDR3 is TGTGCCAGGGCTAGCGGACCCACAGATACGCAGTATTTT. Encoded protein: CARASGPTDTQYF.